The clone carrying this T cell receptor (beta chain) was observed a few times. Its antigen is not identified. The sample originates from a study of cytomegalovirus exposure and HLA in healthy donors. Study-level findings and limits: A few chains tied to CMV proved CMV antigen-specific in vitro. TCR beta chain V- and J-gene trimming was linked, in a later analysis, to a missense variant in DCLRE1C. Within the data, a cluster of highly shared sequence variants was likely a sequencing artifact.

The CDR3 contains 16 residues. Trimming left V 4 bases short and J 2 bases short, with 17 bases between. Germline V lookup: CDR1 SGHVS, CDR2 FQNEAQ. Primers: 60 Vbeta forward and 13 Jbeta reverse. TCRdb's copy holds only in-frame clones and misses some; the assay was immunoSEQ multiplex PCR. The data contain some 80,000 clones, 10% of them seen just once; the ten biggest clones take up approximately 25%. Sequencing used PBMCs. The TCR comes from a man between 60 and 75 years old in good health and CMV-seropositive. The chain couples TRBV7-8 to TRBJ2-5; a weak D match, TRBD2 (5 bases). The CDR3 sequence is CASSSTRNLAQETQYF. The CDR3 DNA is TGTGCCAGCAGCTCTACGCGGAATTTAGCGCAAGAGACCCAGTACTTC.